This is a list of T cell receptor beta chains from one sample in a study of T cells in Graves' hyperthyroidism and ophthalmopathy. TCRdb called the multiplex PCR reads again in MiXCR, with one record for every CDR3 protein. The sample yields about 580,000 distinct CDR3 sequences, roughly 50% seen once. Input material: peripheral blood or thyroid tissue (not recorded which). The source is a woman between 18 and 29 years old with Graves' hyperthyroidism. The conserved cysteine and the conserved F or W are not part of the CDR3 here.

TRBV20-1 | SARKSLSNEKLF
TRBV10-3 | AISSGDLGTEAF
TRBV10-3 | ASSEIDNPGTNEKLF
TRBV5-6 | ASSLSAGEDEQY
TRBV4-2 | ASRRDSGGSYEQY
TRBV4-2 | ASSQVKGLPYEQY
TRBV20-1 | SARGDTGVKNCF
TRBV7-8 | ASSPGQGLQPQH
TRBV20-1 | SAREGGSGNT
TRBV29-1 | SVEAGPTINEQF
TRBV3-1 | ASSQAGGANQPQH
TRBV27 | ASSLEQGTGYT
TRBV9 | ASSVATGEKLF
TRBV10-3 | ASSYFAGGTNDNEQY
TRBV6-2/TRBV6-3 | ASSLKDKGPDQPQH
TRBV3-1 | ASSQAGQTQH
TRBV25-1 | ASSELTGGNTIY
TRBV5-1 | ASRRDTGVYGYT
TRBV2 | ATQGVGYGYT
TRBV29-1 | SIIAGTGYEQY
TRBV29-1 | SVVAQETQY
TRBV12-3/TRBV12-4 | ASSLDGVRGYGYT